Listed below are T cell receptor beta chains from one sample, sequenced in a study of technical replicates of blood from several donors. Here immunoSEQ multiplex PCR was the method, and the copy in TCRdb shows in-frame clones only, minus some. The table lists 70,000 to 80,000 clones, approximately 97% of them singletons, with 0.2% to 0.25% in the top ten. Sequencing was carried out using T cells isolated from PBMCs. The receptors were gathered from a human donor in good health. Both conserved end residues are part of each CDR3. A D gene is named only where the DNA matches it firmly. Some rows mark clone size as missing; the rest say once, few, many or name a class of expanded clone.

clone_size j_call v_call d_call cdr3_nt cdr3_aa
. TRBJ2-3 TRBV25-1 . TGTGCCAGCAGTCCTTACACAGATACGCAGTATTTT CASSPYTDTQYF
. TRBJ1-1 TRBV4-1 . TGCGCCAGCAGCCAAGAAGTACAGATCACTGAAGCTTTCTTT CASSQEVQITEAFF
. TRBJ2-7 TRBV6-6 TRBD2 TGTGCCAGCAGTTTAGCGGGGCAGCCTTACGAGCAGTACTTC CASSLAGQPYEQYF
. TRBJ1-2 TRBV28 . TGTGCCAGCAGTCCCCAGGGAAAATATGGCTACACCTTC CASSPQGKYGYTF
. TRBJ2-1 TRBV4-1 TRBD2 TGCGCCAGCAGCCAAAAGACTAGCGGGACGTCCTACAATGAGCAGTTCTTC CASSQKTSGTSYNEQFF
. TRBJ1-2 TRBV4-1 . TGCGCCAGCAGTTCCCTCGGGCAGGGTGGGGCTAACTATGGCTACACCTTC CASSSLGQGGANYGYTF
. TRBJ2-5 TRBV18 . TGTGCCAGCTCACGAACCGATTACACGAAAGAGACCCAGTACTTC CASSRTDYTKETQYF
once TRBJ2-5 TRBV4-1 . TGCGCCAGCAGCCACGGTCTTGGGGGCACGGAGACCCAGTACTTC CASSHGLGGTETQYF
. TRBJ2-7 TRBV19 TRBD1 TGTGCCAGTAGTGTGGACAGGGGCAGTCGCTACGAGCAGTACTTC CASSVDRGSRYEQYF
. TRBJ1-4 TRBV5-1 . TGCGCCAGCAGCCTAACCCTGCCTAATGAAAAACTGTTTTTT CASSLTLPNEKLFF
once TRBJ1-1 TRBV7-9 . TGTGCCAGCAGCTTAATTGCCCCCTCGGGTGAAGCTTTCTTT CASSLIAPSGEAFF
. TRBJ1-1 TRBV11-3 TRBD1 TGTGCCAGCAGCTTAGAACTCACAGGGGTCACTGAAGCTTTCTTT CASSLELTGVTEAFF
. TRBJ2-5 TRBV25-1 . TGTGCCAGCAGTGTTGGCGGGACAGTCTACCAAGAGACCCAGTACTTC CASSVGGTVYQETQYF
. TRBJ2-3 TRBV7-9 TRBD1 TGTGCCAGCAGCTTTGGACAGGGGTTAGACACAGATACGCAGTATTTT CASSFGQGLDTDTQYF
. TRBJ2-7 TRBV28 . TGTGCCAGCAGTTTATGGGCCGGGGAGCAGTACTTC CASSLWAGEQYF
. TRBJ1-3 TRBV7-6 . TGTGCCAGCAGCTTACAGATCTCTGGAAACACCATATATTTT CASSLQISGNTIYF
. TRBJ1-1 TRBV20-1 TRBD1 TGCAGTGTTGACGCAGGGGGTGAAGCTTTCTTT CSVDAGGEAFF
once TRBJ2-5 TRBV5-8 TRBD1 TGTGCCAGCAGCTTGACAGGGGGGAGGGAGACCCAGTACTTC CASSLTGGRETQYF
. TRBJ2-1 TRBV5-8 TRBD2 TGTGCCAGCAGCTTAGGTAGCGGGAGGGCCGGGGGCCACAATGAGCAGTTCTTC CASSLGSGRAGGHNEQFF
. TRBJ2-1 TRBV13 . TGTGCCAGCAGCTACGGAGGGAATGAGCAGTTCTTC CASSYGGNEQFF
. TRBJ1-1 TRBV7-3 . TGTGCCAGCAGCTTAAATACAGTTACTGAAGCTTTCTTT CASSLNTVTEAFF
. TRBJ1-5 TRBV5-1 TRBD1 TGCGCCAGCAGCTTAGACCCGACAGGGTCGGAGCCCCAGCATTTT CASSLDPTGSEPQHF
. TRBJ1-3 TRBV6-1 . TGTGCCAGCAGTGAAGCCGGGGTCTCTGGAAACACCATATATTTT CASSEAGVSGNTIYF
. TRBJ2-2 TRBV29-1 . TGCAGCGTTGAAGGCGGTAGCGGGGAGCTGTTTTTT CSVEGGSGELFF
. TRBJ1-2 TRBV6-4 . TGTGCCAGCAGCTTGGGACCGGGAGATTCTTATGGCTACACCTTC CASSLGPGDSYGYTF
. TRBJ2-1 TRBV6-6 TRBD1 TGTGCCAGCAGTCGGCCGACAGGGGGCCGTGAGCAGTTCTTC CASSRPTGGREQFF
. TRBJ1-6 TRBV11-3 . TGTGCCAGCAGCAACCTTACATACCTCCACTTT CASSNLTYLHF
. TRBJ2-2 TRBV29-1 . TGCAGCGTCGTCGGGGCCGGGGAGCTGTTTTTT CSVVGAGELFF